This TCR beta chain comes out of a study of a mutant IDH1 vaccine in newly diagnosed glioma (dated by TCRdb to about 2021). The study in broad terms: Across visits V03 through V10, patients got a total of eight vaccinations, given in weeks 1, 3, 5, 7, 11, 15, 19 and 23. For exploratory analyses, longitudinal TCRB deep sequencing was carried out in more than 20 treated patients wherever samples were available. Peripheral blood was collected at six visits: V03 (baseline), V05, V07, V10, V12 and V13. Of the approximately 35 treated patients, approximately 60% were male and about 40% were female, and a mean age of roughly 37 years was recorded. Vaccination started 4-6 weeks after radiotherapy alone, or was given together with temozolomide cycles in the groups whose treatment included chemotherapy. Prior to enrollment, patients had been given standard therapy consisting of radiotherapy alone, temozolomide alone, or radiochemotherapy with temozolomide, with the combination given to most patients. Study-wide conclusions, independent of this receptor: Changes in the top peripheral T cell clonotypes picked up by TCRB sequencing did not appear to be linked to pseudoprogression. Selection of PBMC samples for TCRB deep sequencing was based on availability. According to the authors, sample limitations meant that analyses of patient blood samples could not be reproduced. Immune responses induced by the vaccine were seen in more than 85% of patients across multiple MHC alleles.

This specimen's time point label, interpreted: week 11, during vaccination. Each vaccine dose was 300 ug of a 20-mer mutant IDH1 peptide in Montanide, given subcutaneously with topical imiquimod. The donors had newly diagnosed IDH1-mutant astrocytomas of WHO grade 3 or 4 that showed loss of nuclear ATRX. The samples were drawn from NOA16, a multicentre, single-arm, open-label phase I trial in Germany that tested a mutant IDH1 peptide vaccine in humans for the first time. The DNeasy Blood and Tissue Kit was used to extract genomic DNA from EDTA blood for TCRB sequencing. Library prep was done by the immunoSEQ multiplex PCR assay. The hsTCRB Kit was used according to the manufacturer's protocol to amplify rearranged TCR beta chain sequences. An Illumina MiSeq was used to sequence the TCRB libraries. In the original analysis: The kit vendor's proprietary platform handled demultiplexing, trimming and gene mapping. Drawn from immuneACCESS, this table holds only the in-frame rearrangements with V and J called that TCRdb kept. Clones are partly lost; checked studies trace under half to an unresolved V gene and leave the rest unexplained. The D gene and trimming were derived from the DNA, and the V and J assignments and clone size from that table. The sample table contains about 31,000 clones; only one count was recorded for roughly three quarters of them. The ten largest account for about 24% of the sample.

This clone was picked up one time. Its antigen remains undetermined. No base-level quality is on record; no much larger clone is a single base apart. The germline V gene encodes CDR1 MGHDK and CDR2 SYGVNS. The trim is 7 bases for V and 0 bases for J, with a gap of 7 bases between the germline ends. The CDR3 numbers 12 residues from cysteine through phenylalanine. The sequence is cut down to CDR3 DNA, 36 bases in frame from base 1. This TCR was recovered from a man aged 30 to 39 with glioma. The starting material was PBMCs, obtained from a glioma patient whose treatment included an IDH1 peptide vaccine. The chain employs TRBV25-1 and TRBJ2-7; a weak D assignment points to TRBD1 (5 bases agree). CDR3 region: CASTRDSYEQYF. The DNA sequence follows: TGTGCCAGCACCAGGGACTCCTACGAGCAGTACTTC.